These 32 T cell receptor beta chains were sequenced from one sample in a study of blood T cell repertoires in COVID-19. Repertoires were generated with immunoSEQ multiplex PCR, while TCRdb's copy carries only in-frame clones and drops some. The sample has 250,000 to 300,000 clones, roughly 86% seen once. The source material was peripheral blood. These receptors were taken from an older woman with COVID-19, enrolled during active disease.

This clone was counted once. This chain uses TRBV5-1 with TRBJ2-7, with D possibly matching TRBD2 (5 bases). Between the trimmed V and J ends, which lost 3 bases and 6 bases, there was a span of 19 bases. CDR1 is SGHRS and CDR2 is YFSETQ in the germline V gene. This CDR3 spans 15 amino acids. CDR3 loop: CASSSTGGRSGEQYF. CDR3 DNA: TGCGCCAGCAGCTCCACCGGCGGGCGGTCCGGCGAGCAGTACTTC.

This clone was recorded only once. CDR3 in amino acids: CSASGQKGSYEQYF. CDR3 sequence (DNA): TGCAGCGCTTCTGGACAGAAGGGCTCCTACGAGCAGTACTTC. The genes are TRBV29-1 and TRBJ2-7; possible D gene TRBD1, 6 bases. V was clipped by 7 bases and J by 0 bases, with 16 bases between them. Germline V gives CDR1 SQVTM, CDR2 ANQGSEA. The CDR3 has 14 amino acids.

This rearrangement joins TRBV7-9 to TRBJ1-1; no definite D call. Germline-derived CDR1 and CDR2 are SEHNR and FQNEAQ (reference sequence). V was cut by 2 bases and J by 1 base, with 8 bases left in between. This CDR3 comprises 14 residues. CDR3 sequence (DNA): TGTGCCAGCAGCTTAAGGCAGGAGAACACTGAAGCTTTCTTT. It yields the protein CASSLRQENTEAFF.

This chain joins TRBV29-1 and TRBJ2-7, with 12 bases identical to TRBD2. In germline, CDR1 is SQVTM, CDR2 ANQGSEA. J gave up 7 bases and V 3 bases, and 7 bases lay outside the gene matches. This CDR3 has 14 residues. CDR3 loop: CSVEPSGRGGEQYF. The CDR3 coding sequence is TGCAGCGTTGAGCCTAGCGGGAGGGGCGGGGAGCAGTACTTC.

The CDR3, as DNA: TGTGCCAGCAGTCGGGCGGGACAGGGATTCACCTACGAGCAGTACTTC. Encoded protein: CASSRAGQGFTYEQYF. This chain uses TRBV27 with TRBJ2-7; 9 nucleotides align to TRBD1. This CDR3 spans 16 amino acids. J was trimmed by 2 bases and V by 5 bases; bases with no gene match: 10. Germline V lookup: CDR1 MNHEY, CDR2 SMNVEV (reference sequence).

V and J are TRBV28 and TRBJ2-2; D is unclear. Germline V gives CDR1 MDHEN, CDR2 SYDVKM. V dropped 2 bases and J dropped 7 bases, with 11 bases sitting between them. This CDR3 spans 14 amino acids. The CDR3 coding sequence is TGTGCCAGCAGTTTAGCACCGCGTCTCGGGGAGCTGTTTTTT. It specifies CASSLAPRLGELFF.

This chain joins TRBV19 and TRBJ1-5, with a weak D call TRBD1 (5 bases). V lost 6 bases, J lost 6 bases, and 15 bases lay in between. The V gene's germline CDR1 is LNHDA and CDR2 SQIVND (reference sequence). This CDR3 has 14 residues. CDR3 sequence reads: CASRIQAPGQPQHF. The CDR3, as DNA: TGTGCCAGTAGAATACAGGCCCCCGGTCAGCCCCAGCATTTT.

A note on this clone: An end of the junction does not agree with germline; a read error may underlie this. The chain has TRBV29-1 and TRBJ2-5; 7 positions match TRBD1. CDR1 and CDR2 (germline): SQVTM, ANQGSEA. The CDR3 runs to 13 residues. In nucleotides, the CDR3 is TGCAGCGTTAAAGACAGGGTAGTAGAGACCCAGTACTTC. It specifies CSVKDRVVETQYF.

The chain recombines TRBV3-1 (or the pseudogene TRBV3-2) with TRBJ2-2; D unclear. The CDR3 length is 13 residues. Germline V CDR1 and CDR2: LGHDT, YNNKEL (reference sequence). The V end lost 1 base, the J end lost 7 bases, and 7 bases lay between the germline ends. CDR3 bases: TGTGCCAGCAGCCAAGCTACGGTCGGGGAGCTGTTTTTT. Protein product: CASSQATVGELFF.

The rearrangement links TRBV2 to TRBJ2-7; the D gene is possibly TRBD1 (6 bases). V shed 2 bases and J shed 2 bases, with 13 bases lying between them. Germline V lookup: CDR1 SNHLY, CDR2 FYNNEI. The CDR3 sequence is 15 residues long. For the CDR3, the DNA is TGTGCCAGCAGTGAATGGGGGCGGACAACCTACGAGCAGTACTTC. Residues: CASSEWGRTTYEQYF.

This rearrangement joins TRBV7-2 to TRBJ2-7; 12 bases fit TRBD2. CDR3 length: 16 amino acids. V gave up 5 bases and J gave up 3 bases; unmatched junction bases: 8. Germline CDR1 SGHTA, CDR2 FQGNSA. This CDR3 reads CASSTRRTSGIYEQYF. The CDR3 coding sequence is TGTGCCAGCAGCACCCGCCGGACTAGCGGGATCTACGAGCAGTACTTC.

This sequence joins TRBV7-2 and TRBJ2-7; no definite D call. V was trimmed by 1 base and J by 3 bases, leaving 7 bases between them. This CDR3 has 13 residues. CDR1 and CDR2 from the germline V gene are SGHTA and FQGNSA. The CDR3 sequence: CASSLEVGYEQYF. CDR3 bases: TGTGCCAGCAGCTTAGAAGTCGGCTACGAGCAGTACTTC.

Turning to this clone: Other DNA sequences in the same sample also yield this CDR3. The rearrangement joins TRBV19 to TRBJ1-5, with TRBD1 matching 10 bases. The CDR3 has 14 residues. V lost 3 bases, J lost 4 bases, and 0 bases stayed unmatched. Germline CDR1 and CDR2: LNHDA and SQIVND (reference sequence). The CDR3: CASSMGQGNQPQHF. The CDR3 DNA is TGTGCCAGTAGTATGGGACAGGGGAATCAGCCCCAGCATTTT.

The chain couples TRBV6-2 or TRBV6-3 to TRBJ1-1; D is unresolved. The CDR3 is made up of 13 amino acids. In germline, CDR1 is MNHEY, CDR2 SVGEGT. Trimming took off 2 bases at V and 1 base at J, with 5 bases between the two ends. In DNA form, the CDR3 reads TGTGCCAGCAGTTACGAGGGGAACACTGAAGCTTTCTTT. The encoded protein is CASSYEGNTEAFF.

The CDR3 sequence is CASSITSGKETQYF. CDR3 sequence (DNA): TGCGCCAGCAGCATCACTAGCGGGAAAGAGACCCAGTACTTC. The chain couples TRBV5-1 to TRBJ2-5; TRBD2 aligns across 10 bases. Germline V lookup: CDR1 SGHRS, CDR2 YFSETQ. This CDR3 contains 14 residues. The V gene end was trimmed by 4 bases and the J gene end by 3 bases; junction bases not matched to a gene: 3. The whole variable domain, filled in from reference TRBV5-1 and TRBJ2-5, reads KAGVTQTPRYLIKTRGQQVTLSCSPISGHRSVSWYQQTPGQGLQFLFEYFSETQRNKGNFPGRFSGRQFSNSRSEMNVSTLELGDSALYLCASSITSGKETQYFGPGTRLLVL.

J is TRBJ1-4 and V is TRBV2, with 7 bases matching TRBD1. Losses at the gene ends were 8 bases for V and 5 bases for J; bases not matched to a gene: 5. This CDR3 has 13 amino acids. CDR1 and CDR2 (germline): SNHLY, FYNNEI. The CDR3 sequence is CASLGQTNEKLFF. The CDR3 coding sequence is TGTGCCAGCCTGGGACAGACAAATGAAAAACTGTTTTTT.

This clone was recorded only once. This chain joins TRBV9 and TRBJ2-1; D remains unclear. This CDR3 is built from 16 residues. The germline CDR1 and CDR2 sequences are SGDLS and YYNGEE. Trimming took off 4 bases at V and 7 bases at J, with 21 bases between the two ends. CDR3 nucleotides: TGTGCCAGCAGCTCCCCACCTAACAGTGCGCGAAATGAGCAGTTCTTC. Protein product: CASSSPPNSARNEQFF. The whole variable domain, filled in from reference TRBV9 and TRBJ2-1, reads DSGVTQTPKHLITATGQRVTLRCSPRSGDLSVYWYQQSLDQGLQFLIQYYNGEERAKGNILERFSAQQFPDLHSELNLSSLELGDSALYFCASSSPPNSARNEQFFGPGTRLTVL.

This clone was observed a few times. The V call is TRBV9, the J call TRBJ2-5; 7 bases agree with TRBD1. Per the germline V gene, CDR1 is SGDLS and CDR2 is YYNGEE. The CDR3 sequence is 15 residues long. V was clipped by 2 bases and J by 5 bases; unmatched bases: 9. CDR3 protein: CASSVRQGFLETQYF. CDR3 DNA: TGTGCCAGCAGCGTGAGACAGGGTTTCTTGGAGACCCAGTACTTC. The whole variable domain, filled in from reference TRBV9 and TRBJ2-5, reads DSGVTQTPKHLITATGQRVTLRCSPRSGDLSVYWYQQSLDQGLQFLIQYYNGEERAKGNILERFSAQQFPDLHSELNLSSLELGDSALYFCASSVRQGFLETQYFGPGTRLLVL.

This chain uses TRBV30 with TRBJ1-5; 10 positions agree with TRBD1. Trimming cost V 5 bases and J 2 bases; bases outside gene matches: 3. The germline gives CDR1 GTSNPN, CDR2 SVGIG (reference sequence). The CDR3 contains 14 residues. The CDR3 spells CAWDRGRGNQPQHF. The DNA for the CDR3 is TGTGCCTGGGACAGGGGGCGAGGCAATCAGCCCCAGCATTTT.

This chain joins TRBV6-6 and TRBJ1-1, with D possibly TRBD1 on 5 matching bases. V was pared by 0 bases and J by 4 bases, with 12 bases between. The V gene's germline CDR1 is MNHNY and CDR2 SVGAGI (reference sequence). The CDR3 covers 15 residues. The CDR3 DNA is TGTGCCAGCAGTTACTCGATTGCGGGGGGCACTGAAGCTTTCTTT. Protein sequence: CASSYSIAGGTEAFF.

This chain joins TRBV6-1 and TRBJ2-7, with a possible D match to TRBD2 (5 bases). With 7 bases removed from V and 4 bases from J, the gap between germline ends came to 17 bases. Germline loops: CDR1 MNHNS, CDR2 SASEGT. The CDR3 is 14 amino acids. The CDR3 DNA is TGTGCCAGCAATGGCCCCGGGGTTGGGTACGAGCAGTACTTC. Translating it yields CASNGPGVGYEQYF.

The CDR3 here is CASSIRREHEQFF. Written as DNA, the CDR3 is TGTGCCAGTAGTATCCGGCGGGAACATGAGCAGTTCTTC. The chain uses TRBV19 and TRBJ2-1, with TRBD2 as a possible D gene (6 bases). Per germline, CDR1 LNHDA and CDR2 SQIVND (reference sequence). Trimming pared 3 bases from V and 8 bases from J, leaving 11 bases between. The CDR3 is 13 amino acids.

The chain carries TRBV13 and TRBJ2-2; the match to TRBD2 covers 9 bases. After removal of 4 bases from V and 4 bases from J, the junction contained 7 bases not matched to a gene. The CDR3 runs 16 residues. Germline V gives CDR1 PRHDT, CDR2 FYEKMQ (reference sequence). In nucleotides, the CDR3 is TGTGCCAGCAGCTCTAGGGCTAGCGGGACCACCGGGGAGCTGTTTTTT. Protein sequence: CASSSRASGTTGELFF.

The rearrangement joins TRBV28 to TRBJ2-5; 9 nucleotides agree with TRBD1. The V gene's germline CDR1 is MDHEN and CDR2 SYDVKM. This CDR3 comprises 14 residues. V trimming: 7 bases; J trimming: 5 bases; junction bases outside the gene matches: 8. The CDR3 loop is CASNPQGARETQYF. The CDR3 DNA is TGTGCCAGCAATCCACAGGGGGCGCGGGAGACCCAGTACTTC.

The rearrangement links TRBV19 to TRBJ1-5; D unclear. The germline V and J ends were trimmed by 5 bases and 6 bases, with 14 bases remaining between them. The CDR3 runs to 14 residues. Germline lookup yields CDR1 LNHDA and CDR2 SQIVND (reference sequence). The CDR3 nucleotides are TGTGCCAGTAGTGTTGCGGCCCTCGGTCAGCCCCAGCATTTT. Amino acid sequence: CASSVAALGQPQHF.

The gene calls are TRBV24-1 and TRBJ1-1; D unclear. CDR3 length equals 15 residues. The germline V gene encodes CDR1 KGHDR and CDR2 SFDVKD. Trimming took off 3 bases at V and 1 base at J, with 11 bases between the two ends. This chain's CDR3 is CATSDPERGNTEAFF. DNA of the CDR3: TGTGCCACCAGTGATCCTGAAAGAGGGAACACTGAAGCTTTCTTT.

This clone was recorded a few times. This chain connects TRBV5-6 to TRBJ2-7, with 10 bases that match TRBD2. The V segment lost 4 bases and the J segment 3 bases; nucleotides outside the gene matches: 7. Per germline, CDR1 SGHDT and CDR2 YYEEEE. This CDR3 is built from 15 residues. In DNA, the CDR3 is TGTGCCAGCAGCGCACTGAGCGGGAGGGGCTACGAGCAGTACTTC. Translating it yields CASSALSGRGYEQYF. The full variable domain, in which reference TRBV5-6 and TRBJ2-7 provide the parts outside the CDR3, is DAGVTQSPTHLIKTRGQQVTLRCSPKSGHDTVSWYQQALGQGPQFIFQYYEEEERQRGNFPDRFSGHQFPNYSSELNVNALLLGDSALYLCASSALSGRGYEQYFGPGTRLTVT.

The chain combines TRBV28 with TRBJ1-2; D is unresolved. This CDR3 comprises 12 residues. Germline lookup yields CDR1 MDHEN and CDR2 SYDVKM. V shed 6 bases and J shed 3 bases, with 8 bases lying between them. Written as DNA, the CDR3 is TGTGCCAGCAGGAGGGAGCACTATGGCTACACCTTC. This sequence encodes CASRREHYGYTF.

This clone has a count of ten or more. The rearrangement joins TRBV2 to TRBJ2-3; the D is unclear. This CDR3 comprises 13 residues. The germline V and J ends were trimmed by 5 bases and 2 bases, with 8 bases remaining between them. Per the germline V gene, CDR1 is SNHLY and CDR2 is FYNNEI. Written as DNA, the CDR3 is TGTGCCAGCAGTCCCCCGTTCACAGATACGCAGTATTTT. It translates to CASSPPFTDTQYF.

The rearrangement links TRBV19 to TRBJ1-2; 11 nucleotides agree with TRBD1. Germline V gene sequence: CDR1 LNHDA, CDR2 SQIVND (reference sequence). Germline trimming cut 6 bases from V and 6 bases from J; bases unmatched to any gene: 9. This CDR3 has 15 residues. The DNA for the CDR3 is TGTGCCAGTAGATGGACAGGGGGCGCTTCTGATGGCTACACCTTC. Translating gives CASRWTGGASDGYTF.

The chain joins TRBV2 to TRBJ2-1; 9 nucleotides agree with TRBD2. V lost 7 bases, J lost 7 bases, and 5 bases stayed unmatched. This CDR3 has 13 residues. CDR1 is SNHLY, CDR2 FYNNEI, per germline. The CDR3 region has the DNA TGTGCCAGCATTCGGCTAGCGGGAAATGAGCAGTTCTTC. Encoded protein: CASIRLAGNEQFF.

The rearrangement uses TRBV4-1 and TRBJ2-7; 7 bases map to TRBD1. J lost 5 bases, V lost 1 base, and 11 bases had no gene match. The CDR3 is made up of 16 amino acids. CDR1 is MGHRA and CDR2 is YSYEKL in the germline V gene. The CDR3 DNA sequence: TGCGCCAGCAGCCAAGTTTTGAAGGGGGCTGTGGACGAGCAGTACTTC. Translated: CASSQVLKGAVDEQYF.